The TCR beta chain described here comes from a study of cytomegalovirus exposure and HLA in healthy donors. The V gene's germline CDR1 is MDHEN and CDR2 SYDVKM. The CDR3 loop spans 15 amino acids. The ends lost 7 bases at V and 4 bases at J; junction bases unmatched: 11. The study, taken as a whole, reports: Reportedly, diagnosis of cytomegalovirus status by the classifier showed high specificity and sensitivity. Among TCR sequences, most were rare, though some public TCRs appeared in many donors. TCR clusters originating in the first cohort tended to co-occur in the 120 validation repertoires, according to a later analysis. The study flagged some 170 TCR beta chains as cytomegalovirus-associated.

TCRdb keeps only in-frame clones here, not all; method: immunoSEQ multiplex PCR. The table lists 130,000 to 150,000 clones, 88% of them singletons. With regard to this clone: Its antigen remains unknown.

V and J are TRBV28 and TRBJ1-2, with 8 bases lining up with TRBD1. Sequenced material: PBMCs. This receptor was obtained from a woman younger than 30 in good health and CMV-seropositive. The CDR3 nucleotides read TGTGCCAGCACCGCTCCAGGGGGCAGAGGCTATGGCTACACCTTC. Translated, it gives CASTAPGGRGYGYTF.